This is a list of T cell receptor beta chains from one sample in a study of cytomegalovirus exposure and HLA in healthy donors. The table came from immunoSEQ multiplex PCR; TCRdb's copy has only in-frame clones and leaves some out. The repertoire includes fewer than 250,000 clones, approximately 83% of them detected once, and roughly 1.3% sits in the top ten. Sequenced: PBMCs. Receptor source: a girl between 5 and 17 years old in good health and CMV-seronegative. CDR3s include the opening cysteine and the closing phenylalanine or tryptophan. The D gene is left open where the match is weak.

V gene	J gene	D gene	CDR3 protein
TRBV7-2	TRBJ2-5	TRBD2	CASSLWGGSIQETQYF
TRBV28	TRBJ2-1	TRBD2	CASSLLAGGLGNEQFF
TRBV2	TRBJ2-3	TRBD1	CASSSTGTVHIDTQYF
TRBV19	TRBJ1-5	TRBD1	CASSKDRVHQPQHF
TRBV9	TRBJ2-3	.	CASGTGTFADTQYF
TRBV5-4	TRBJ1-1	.	CASSASRGREAFF
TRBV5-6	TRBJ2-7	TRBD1	CASSWGQYEQYF
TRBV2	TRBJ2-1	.	CASSNQGLAYNEQFF
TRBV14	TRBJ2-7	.	CASSQVFRGEQYF
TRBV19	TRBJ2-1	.	CASAAVRVNEQFF
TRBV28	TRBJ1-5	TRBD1	CASSLMGWMGQGINQPQHF
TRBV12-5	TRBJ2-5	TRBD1	CASGLDRGETQYF
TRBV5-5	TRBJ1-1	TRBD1	CASSEGGINTEAFF
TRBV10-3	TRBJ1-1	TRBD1	CAISADRGGEAFF
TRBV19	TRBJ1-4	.	CASSMGLFGKLFF
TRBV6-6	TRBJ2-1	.	CASSYSTDNEQFF
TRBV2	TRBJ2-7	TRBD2	CASYRVGLAEQYF
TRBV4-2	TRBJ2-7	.	CASSQSYGDEQYF
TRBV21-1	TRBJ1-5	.	CASSKGSGRVVVWFYQPQHF
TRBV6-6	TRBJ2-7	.	CASSYSNGQTYEQYF
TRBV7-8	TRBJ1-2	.	CASSSGANYGYTF
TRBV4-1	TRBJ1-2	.	CASSQGGRADYGYTF
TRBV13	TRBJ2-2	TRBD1	CASSAGQVTGELFF
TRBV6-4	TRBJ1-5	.	CARPWVSSVRHEERNQPQHF
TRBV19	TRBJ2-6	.	CASSRNMAASYSGANVLTF
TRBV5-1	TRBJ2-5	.	CASSLLALGETQYF
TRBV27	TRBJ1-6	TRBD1	CASSLGQGATSSPLHF
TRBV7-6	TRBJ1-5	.	CASSPRVGPEPQHF
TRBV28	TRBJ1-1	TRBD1	CASSLDRGRVEAFF
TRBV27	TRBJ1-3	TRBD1	CASSPYRGLGNTIYF
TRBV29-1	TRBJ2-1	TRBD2	CSVGLAGKYNEQFF
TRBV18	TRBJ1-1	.	CASSPQGQTEAFF
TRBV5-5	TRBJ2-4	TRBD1	CASSPRTGLAKNIQYF
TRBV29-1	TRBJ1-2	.	CSGGGDGYTF
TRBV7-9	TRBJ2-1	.	CSSSPPGGVDYNEQFF
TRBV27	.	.	CASSLSSYEQYF
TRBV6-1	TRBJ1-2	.	CASSRRQGAPLYTF
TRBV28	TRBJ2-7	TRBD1	CASSNPGGAIYEQYF
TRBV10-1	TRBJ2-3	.	CASSHLTGQTDTQYF
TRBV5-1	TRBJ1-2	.	CASSLVTGGYGYTF
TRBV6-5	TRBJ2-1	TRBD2	CASSWRGASYNEQFF
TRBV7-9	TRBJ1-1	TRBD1	CASSVRDRNTEAFF
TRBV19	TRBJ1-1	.	CASSGVGTEAFF
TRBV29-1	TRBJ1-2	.	CSVERERWDGYTF
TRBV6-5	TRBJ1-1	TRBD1	CASSPRGQTEAFF
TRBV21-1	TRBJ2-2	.	CASSKGAVRNTGELFF
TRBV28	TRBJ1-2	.	CASRLSGGDVSYTF
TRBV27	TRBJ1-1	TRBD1	CASSARQGALTEAFF
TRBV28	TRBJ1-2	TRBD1	CASSYDRVNGYTF
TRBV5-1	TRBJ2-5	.	CASSFTGTLYF
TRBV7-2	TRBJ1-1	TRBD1	CASSLVSGGFGEAFF
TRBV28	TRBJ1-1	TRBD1	CASSDRDRESVTEAFF
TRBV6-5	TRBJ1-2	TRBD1	CASSYLTTDREGGYTF